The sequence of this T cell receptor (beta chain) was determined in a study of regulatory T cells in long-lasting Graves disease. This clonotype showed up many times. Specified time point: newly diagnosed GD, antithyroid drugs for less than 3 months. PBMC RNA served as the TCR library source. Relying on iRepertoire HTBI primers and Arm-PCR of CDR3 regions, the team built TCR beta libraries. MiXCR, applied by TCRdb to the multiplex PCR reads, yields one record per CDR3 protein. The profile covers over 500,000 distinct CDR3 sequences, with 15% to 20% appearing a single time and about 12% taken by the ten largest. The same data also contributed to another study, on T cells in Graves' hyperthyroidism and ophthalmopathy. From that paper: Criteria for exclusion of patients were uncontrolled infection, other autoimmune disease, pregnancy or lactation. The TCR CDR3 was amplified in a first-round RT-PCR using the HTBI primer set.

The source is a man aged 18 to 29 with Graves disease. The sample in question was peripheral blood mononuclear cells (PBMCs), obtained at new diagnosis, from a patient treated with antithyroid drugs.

In DNA, the CDR3 is TGTGCCACCAGCAGAGTCGGGCTAGCGAGGGAGCAGTACTTC. Translating gives CATSRVGLAREQYF. The chain recombines TRBV15 with TRBJ2-7; D is possibly TRBD2 (6 bases). Germline-derived CDR1 and CDR2 are LNHNV and YYDKDF (reference sequence). This CDR3 spans 14 amino acids. V dropped 1 base and J dropped 7 bases, with 14 bases sitting between them.